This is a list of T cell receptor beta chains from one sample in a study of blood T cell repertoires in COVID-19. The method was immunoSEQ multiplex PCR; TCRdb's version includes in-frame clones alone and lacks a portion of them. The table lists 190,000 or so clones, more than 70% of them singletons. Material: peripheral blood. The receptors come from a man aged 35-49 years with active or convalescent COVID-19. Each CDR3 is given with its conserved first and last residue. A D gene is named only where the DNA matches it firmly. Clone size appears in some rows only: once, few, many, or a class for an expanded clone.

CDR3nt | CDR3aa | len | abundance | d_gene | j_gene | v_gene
TGTGCCAGCAGTGAAACTCCGTCCGCCCAGCCCCAGCATTTT | CASSETPSAQPQHF | 14 | NA | NA | TRBJ1-5 | TRBV2
TGTGCCAGCAGCTTGGTAAGAGGGACTGGGGCCAACGTCCTGACTTTC | CASSLVRGTGANVLTF | 16 | NA | NA | TRBJ2-6 | TRBV5-4
TGTGCCAGCAGTGAAGCGCCAGGGTTCGGGGAGCTGTTTTTT | CASSEAPGFGELFF | 14 | NA | NA | TRBJ2-2 | TRBV2
TGTGCCAGCAGCCATAATCAGGCAATCTACGAGCAGTACTTC | CASSHNQAIYEQYF | 14 | NA | NA | TRBJ2-7 | TRBV3-1/TRBV3-2
TGTGCCAGTAGGCACAGGGAGATGAACACTGAAGCTTTCTTT | CASRHREMNTEAFF | 14 | NA | NA | TRBJ1-1 | TRBV19
TGTGCCAGCAGCCCGGGGGACAGTTCCTACGAGCAGTACTTC | CASSPGDSSYEQYF | 14 | once | NA | TRBJ2-7 | TRBV11-3
TGTGCCAGCAGCCAAGGGGCCACAGGGGACACTGAAGCTTTCTTT | CASSQGATGDTEAFF | 15 | NA | TRBD1 | TRBJ1-1 | TRBV3-1/TRBV3-2
TGTGCCAGCTCCCACATGGCGAACACTGAAGCTTTCTTT | CASSHMANTEAFF | 13 | NA | NA | TRBJ1-1 | TRBV3-1/TRBV3-2
TGTGCCAGCTCACCTGGGACAGGAGACACCGGGGAGCTGTTTTTT | CASSPGTGDTGELFF | 15 | NA | TRBD1 | TRBJ2-2 | TRBV18
TGTGCCAGCAGCCCCGGCCGTATAGCCCTTTCTGGCTACACCTTC | CASSPGRIALSGYTF | 15 | few | NA | TRBJ1-2 | TRBV7-8
TGCGCCAGCAGCCAAGATCGGAGGCCTACCTACGAGCAGTACTTC | CASSQDRRPTYEQYF | 15 | NA | NA | TRBJ2-7 | TRBV4-3
TGTGCCAGCAGCCAAGACGGGAATGAAGCTTTCTTT | CASSQDGNEAFF | 12 | NA | NA | TRBJ1-1 | TRBV4-2
TGTGCCAGCAAGCCCGGGACAGGGGTGACCGAGCAGTACTTC | CASKPGTGVTEQYF | 14 | few | TRBD1 | TRBJ2-7 | TRBV28
TGTGCCACCAGTCCTAGCTCCTACAATGAGCAGTTCTTC | CATSPSSYNEQFF | 13 | NA | NA | TRBJ2-1 | TRBV24-1
TGTGCCAGCAGCCCGGGGTCGGCTCGTCGAGCTTTCTTT | CASSPGSARRAFF | 13 | NA | NA | TRBJ1-1 | TRBV7-9
TGTGCCAGCACCTCCGGCGGGGGGACCGTCTACGAGCAGTACTTC | CASTSGGGTVYEQYF | 15 | NA | TRBD2 | TRBJ2-7 | TRBV3-1/TRBV3-2
TGCGCCAGCAGCCAAGTCAGGACGGCTCGGGGGGGTTCCTACAATGAGCAGTTCTTC | CASSQVRTARGGSYNEQFF | 19 | NA | TRBD2 | TRBJ2-1 | TRBV4-1
TGTGCCAGCACCCTACAGGGGCGGCAGCCCCAGCATTTT | CASTLQGRQPQHF | 13 | NA | TRBD1 | TRBJ1-5 | TRBV6-6
TGTGCCAGCAGCCAAGACTCTTGGACAGCAACAAACACTGAAGCTTTCTTT | CASSQDSWTATNTEAFF | 17 | once | NA | TRBJ1-1 | TRBV14
TGCGCCAGCAGCCCGGACAGCGCGTCAATGAACACTGAAGCTTTCTTT | CASSPDSASMNTEAFF | 16 | few | NA | TRBJ1-1 | TRBV5-1
TGTGCCAGCAGCTTGGAGGGATCCTCCTACAATGAGCAGTTCTTC | CASSLEGSSYNEQFF | 15 | NA | NA | TRBJ2-1 | TRBV11-2
TGTGCCAGCAGCTTTAGGGGGGGCGGCGTGCGTAACTATGGCTACACCTTC | CASSFRGGGVRNYGYTF | 17 | NA | NA | TRBJ1-2 | TRBV28
TGTGCCAGCACCAGAGCAGCGGGGGAGTATACGCAGTATTTT | CASTRAAGEYTQYF | 14 | NA | TRBD2 | TRBJ2-3 | TRBV2
TGTGCTAGTGGTTTGTCCACGGGGACAGGGCTCCAGGGAGGCTCCTACAATGAGCAGTTCTTC | CASGLSTGTGLQGGSYNEQFF | 21 | NA | TRBD1 | TRBJ2-1 | TRBV12-5
TGCGCCAGCAGCCCCTTAACAGGGGAACACTCTGGAAACACCATATATTTT | CASSPLTGEHSGNTIYF | 17 | NA | TRBD1 | TRBJ1-3 | TRBV5-1
TGCGCCAGCAGCAGCACCCTAGGGCCCAGGGCCCTCCACTTT | CASSSTLGPRALHF | 14 | NA | NA | TRBJ1-6 | TRBV10-1
TGTGCCAGCAGCCTTACCCTGGGTCCCGGGGTATACGAGCAGTACTTC | CASSLTLGPGVYEQYF | 16 | NA | NA | TRBJ2-7 | TRBV5-8
TGTGCCAGCAGCGCGGGACTGGCATATGGCTACACCTTC | CASSAGLAYGYTF | 13 | NA | NA | TRBJ1-2 | TRBV13
TGTGCCAGCAGTGACGGAGGGGGGGGGCCCGATGAGCAGTTCTTC | CASSDGGGGPDEQFF | 15 | NA | NA | TRBJ2-1 | TRBV6-4
TGTGCCAGCAGCTTGGTAGGGGGCAACTATGGCTACACCTTC | CASSLVGGNYGYTF | 14 | NA | TRBD1 | TRBJ1-2 | TRBV5-6
TGTGCCAGCCGGCGGGGGGATTGGCAGCCCCAGCATTTT | CASRRGDWQPQHF | 13 | NA | NA | TRBJ1-5 | TRBV6-5
TGTGCCAGCAGTGAAGCGGGACAGGAGGGCTATGGCTACACCTTC | CASSEAGQEGYGYTF | 15 | NA | TRBD1 | TRBJ1-2 | TRBV2
TGTGCCAGCAGTGCAGATAAACAGGGCCGAGTGGGCTATGGCTACACCTTC | CASSADKQGRVGYGYTF | 17 | NA | NA | TRBJ1-2 | TRBV6-1
TGTGCCAGCAGGAGAGGGACAGGGGGCTACGAGCAGTACTTC | CASRRGTGGYEQYF | 14 | NA | TRBD1 | TRBJ2-7 | TRBV28
TGTGCCAGCTCATTGAACGACAGGGTCTCTGGAAACACCATATATTTT | CASSLNDRVSGNTIYF | 16 | once | TRBD1 | TRBJ1-3 | TRBV18
TGTGCCAGCGGCCACTTCGATAACACTGAAGCTTTCTTT | CASGHFDNTEAFF | 13 | NA | NA | TRBJ1-1 | TRBV6-2/TRBV6-3
TGTGCCAGCAGCTTAGTAGGGACAGGGGGCATCGATGAGCAGTTCTTC | CASSLVGTGGIDEQFF | 16 | NA | TRBD1 | TRBJ2-1 | TRBV11-2
TGTGCCAGCAGCTTGGGGGCCCACCGCAATCAGCCCCAGCATTTT | CASSLGAHRNQPQHF | 15 | NA | NA | TRBJ1-5 | TRBV11-2
TGTGCCAGCAGCCTGTCGACAGGGGGCATAATAAATGAGCAGTTCTTC | CASSLSTGGIINEQFF | 16 | NA | TRBD1 | TRBJ2-1 | TRBV11-2
NA | CSVESVGIGTASF | 13 | NA | NA | TRBJ2-7 | TRBV29-1
TGTGCCAGTAGTTCCAGGGATAATTCACCCCTCCACTTT | CASSSRDNSPLHF | 13 | NA | NA | TRBJ1-6 | TRBV19
TGTGCCAGCAGCTTAGATGTAAGCGGGGGGCCTCAGGGGCGCAATGAGCAGTTCTTC | CASSLDVSGGPQGRNEQFF | 19 | NA | TRBD2 | TRBJ2-1 | TRBV7-9
TGCGCCAGCAGCTTGGGTTCCTCGGGGGGCGATGGCTACACCTTC | CASSLGSSGGDGYTF | 15 | NA | NA | TRBJ1-2 | TRBV5-1
TGTGCCAGCAGCCGGGACAGGGGAAGTAGGGATGAAAAACTGTTTTTT | CASSRDRGSRDEKLFF | 16 | NA | NA | TRBJ1-4 | TRBV21-1
TGTGCCAGCAGAGAGATAGACACTCTCTATGGCTACACCTTC | CASREIDTLYGYTF | 14 | NA | NA | TRBJ1-2 | TRBV27
TGTGCCAGCTACCAAACACAGGGCGCTGGCAATCAGCCCCAGCATTTT | CASYQTQGAGNQPQHF | 16 | NA | NA | TRBJ1-5 | TRBV28
TGTGCCAGCAGCTTATCATCAGGAGGGGAGACCCAGTACTTC | CASSLSSGGETQYF | 14 | few | NA | TRBJ2-5 | TRBV7-2
TGTGCCAGCAGCAAAGGGTCGCTGAGACGGGAAGATACGCAGTATTTT | CASSKGSLRREDTQYF | 16 | once | NA | TRBJ2-3 | TRBV21-1
TGTGCCAGTACTACGGACAGTACCTCCTCTGGAAACACCATATATTTT | CASTTDSTSSGNTIYF | 16 | NA | NA | TRBJ1-3 | TRBV19
TGCAGCGTCAAACCAGGGACAGCGATGAACACTGAAGCTTTCTTT | CSVKPGTAMNTEAFF | 15 | NA | TRBD1 | TRBJ1-1 | TRBV29-1
TGTGCCAGCTCACCCACCAGGGATTACACTGAAGCTTTCTTT | CASSPTRDYTEAFF | 14 | NA | NA | TRBJ1-1 | TRBV18
TGTGCCAGCAGTTTCCCTCCGACACAGGTCTTTAACTATGGCTACACCTTC | CASSFPPTQVFNYGYTF | 17 | NA | NA | TRBJ1-2 | TRBV28
TGTGCCAGCAGCTCCCGGACAGGGGCCCATTCACCCCTCCACTTT | CASSSRTGAHSPLHF | 15 | once | TRBD1 | TRBJ1-6 | TRBV7-8
TGTGCCAGCAGTTTGGGCACAGGGGGATTATCACCCCTCCACTTT | CASSLGTGGLSPLHF | 15 | NA | TRBD1 | TRBJ1-6 | TRBV27
TGTGCCAGCAGCTGGGACAGGGCCTCCGACGAGCAGTACTTC | CASSWDRASDEQYF | 14 | once | TRBD1 | TRBJ2-7 | TRBV5-6
TGTGCCAGCAGCTTCGGATCGACAGATTCCTACGAGCAGTACTTC | CASSFGSTDSYEQYF | 15 | NA | NA | TRBJ2-7 | TRBV11-2
TGTGCCAGCAGTAAGGACAGGGCGGATAAAGCTTTCTTT | CASSKDRADKAFF | 13 | NA | TRBD1 | TRBJ1-1 | TRBV2
TGTGCCAGCAGTACGACAGGAAACTCTGGAAACACCATATATTTT | CASSTTGNSGNTIYF | 15 | NA | NA | TRBJ1-3 | TRBV28
TGTGCCAGCAGTGACAGGGCATTGGGAACTGAAGCTTTCTTT | CASSDRALGTEAFF | 14 | NA | NA | TRBJ1-1 | TRBV6-1